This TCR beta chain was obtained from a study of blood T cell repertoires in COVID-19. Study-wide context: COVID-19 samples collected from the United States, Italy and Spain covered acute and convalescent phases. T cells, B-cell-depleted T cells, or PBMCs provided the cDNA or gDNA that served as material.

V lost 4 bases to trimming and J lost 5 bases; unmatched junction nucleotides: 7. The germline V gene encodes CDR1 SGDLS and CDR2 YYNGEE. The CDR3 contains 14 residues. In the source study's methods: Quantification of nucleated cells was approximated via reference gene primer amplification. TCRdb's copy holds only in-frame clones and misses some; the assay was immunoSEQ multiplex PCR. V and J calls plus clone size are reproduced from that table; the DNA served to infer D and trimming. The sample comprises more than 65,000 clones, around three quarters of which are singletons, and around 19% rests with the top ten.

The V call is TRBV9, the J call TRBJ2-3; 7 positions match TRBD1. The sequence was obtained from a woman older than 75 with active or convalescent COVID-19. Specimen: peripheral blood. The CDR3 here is CASSQRQGRDTQYF. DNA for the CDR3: TGTGCCAGCAGCCAGCGACAGGGTAGAGATACGCAGTATTTT.